This T cell receptor (beta chain) was observed in a study of T cell responses to AZD1222 COVID-19 vaccine. Points on this clone: The antigen remains undetermined.

Study observations and caveats: Clonal diversity was possibly underestimated, and the donors were mostly white British, with more females. Baseline serostatus was positive in only six AZD1222 recipients. Spike-spanning, vaccine-associated CD4 TCRs were dominant at 160-218 and 743-854.

Trimming shortened V by 5 bases and J by 5 bases, and 18 bases separated the two germline ends. CDR1 is SGHVS, CDR2 FQNEAQ, per germline. This CDR3 has 16 amino acids. Assay: immunoSEQ multiplex PCR; the TCRdb copy retains only in-frame clones and omits some. The sample has some 70,000 clones; about 80% are singletons. Pooling covered second doses at about 4 or about 12 weeks. Sequences were derived from peripheral blood, sampled 28 days after the second AZD1222 dose. This clonotype was sampled from an adult who received the AZD1222 COVID-19 vaccine. V gene TRBV7-8 combines with J gene TRBJ1-4; maybe TRBD1 (6 bases). DNA of the CDR3: TGTGCCAGCAGCCGCGGATGGGGGGGCCTCAATGAAAAACTGTTTTTT. This codes for CASSRGWGGLNEKLFF.